This TCR beta chain was captured by sequencing in a study of OX40 agonist ivuxolimab in advanced cancers. At the level of the whole study: Ivuxolimab was a fully human IgG2 agonistic monoclonal antibody targeting the costimulatory receptor OX40 (CD134). Intravenous ivuxolimab was administered to patients every 2 weeks at six dose levels: 0.01, 0.1, 0.3, 1.5, 3 and 10 mg/kg. Of the 52 patients in dose escalation, about 20 had hepatocellular carcinoma, some 15 had melanoma, 9 had renal cell carcinoma and 9 had head and neck cancer. In the dose-escalation cohort, roughly four fifths of patients were male, and the mean age was approximately 60 years, with a range of roughly 20 to 80. Patients were allowed to have had prior anti-PD-1, anti-PD-L1 or anti-CTLA-4 therapy, and around 40% of the dose-escalation patients had previously received checkpoint inhibitors. Three dose-escalation patients achieved partial responses, one with hepatocellular carcinoma and two with cutaneous melanoma. Peripheral TCRbeta sequencing aimed to test whether ivuxolimab altered TCR sequence diversity and caused clonal T-cell expansion. The paper reports the monotherapy dose-escalation portion (N ≈ 52 patients) of the phase I ivuxolimab trial. Study-level results and caveats: After ivuxolimab, more expanded clones were found on average in CD8+ T cells than in CD4+ T cells. At doses of 0.1 to 3.0 mg/kg, clonal expansion of both CD4+ and CD8+ blood T cells was observed from baseline to week 6. Low levels of normalized T-cell clonal expansion were also shown by some nonresponding patients. In the 0.1-3.0 mg/kg groups, partial responders had among the lowest normalized peripheral clonal expansion, particularly in CD8+ T cells. The antigen specificity of the clonally expanded peripheral T cells was not determined.

A word on this clone: No antigen is known for it. No per-base quality is available; no much larger clone lies one base away.

Trimming removed 6 bases from V and 1 base from J, leaving 12 bases between the germline ends. CDR1 and CDR2 are drawn from the germline V gene (reference sequence): MNHNY, SVGAGI. The CDR3 sequence holds 14 residues, the cysteine and phenylalanine included. The sequence is cut down to CDR3 DNA, 42 bases in frame from base 1. Genomic DNA was extracted from sorted cells for sequencing of the TCRbeta CDR3 region. The immunoSEQ Assay was used to sequence the TCRbeta CDR3 regions. TCRdb mirrors the immuneACCESS table, restricted to in-frame sequences. Some clones are absent from its copies; in checked studies, under half trace to an unresolved V gene, and the reason for the others is unknown. In this sample the table shows tens of thousands of clones, more than 85% of which occur a single time. The top ten clonotypes cover more than 3% of the sample. Patients with a history of autoimmune disease or receiving systemic immunosuppression were excluded from the trial. In every dose cohort, peripheral blood was drawn for TCR sequencing at baseline, cycle 4 day 1, and cycle 7 day 1. The samples were drawn from a first-in-human, open-label, multicenter phase I dose-escalation trial of ivuxolimab. Adults with locally advanced or metastatic melanoma, renal cell carcinoma, hepatocellular carcinoma or head and neck squamous cell carcinoma were enrolled in the trial. Before TCR sequencing, CD4+ T cells and CD8+ T cells were sorted from peripheral blood as separate populations.

The sample here was CD4+ or CD8+ T cells sorted from blood, taken in a trial of the OX40 agonist ivuxolimab. The TCR originated in an adult with an advanced solid tumor such as melanoma, head and neck, liver or kidney cancer. The chain is assembled from TRBV6-6 and TRBJ1-2, with TRBD1 as a weak D call on 6 bases. The DNA reads TGTGCCAGCAGCCAGGACAGCTTTAACTATGGCTACACCTTC. Translation gives CASSQDSFNYGYTF.